A selection of T cell receptor beta chains follows, all from one sample in a study of OX40 agonist ivuxolimab in advanced cancers. Clones were sequenced by immunoSEQ multiplex PCR, and TCRdb holds only the in-frame ones, with some missing. The sample gives over 30,000 clones, roughly 82% of which show up once; 20% to 30% is in the top ten. Source: CD4+ or CD8+ T cells sorted from blood, taken in a trial of the OX40 agonist ivuxolimab. These receptors were obtained from an adult with an advanced solid tumor such as melanoma, head and neck, liver or kidney cancer. Both conserved end residues are part of each CDR3. A D gene is named only where the DNA matches it firmly. The size field is filled for only some rows; it gives once, few, many or a size class.

J gene: TRBJ2-1
clone size: .
V gene: TRBV5-1
D gene: TRBD1
CDR3 protein: CASSLGDRVYNEQFF
CDR3 DNA: TGCGCCAGCAGCTTGGGTGACAGGGTCTACAATGAGCAGTTCTTC

J gene: TRBJ2-7
clone size: .
V gene: TRBV5-1
D gene: .
CDR3 protein: CASSFLLATYEQYF
CDR3 DNA: TGCGCCAGCAGCTTTCTACTTGCCACCTACGAGCAGTACTTC

J gene: TRBJ2-7
clone size: .
V gene: TRBV6-5
D gene: .
CDR3 protein: CASSWMGDLPYEQYF
CDR3 DNA: TGTGCCAGCAGTTGGATGGGAGATCTACCTTACGAGCAGTACTTC

J gene: TRBJ2-7
clone size: .
V gene: TRBV11-3
D gene: TRBD1
CDR3 protein: CASSRGTAEQYF
CDR3 DNA: TGTGCCAGCAGCAGAGGGACAGCCGAGCAGTACTTC

J gene: TRBJ2-1
clone size: .
V gene: TRBV27
D gene: TRBD2
CDR3 protein: CASSPSGHYNEQFF
CDR3 DNA: TGTGCCAGCAGTCCTAGCGGCCACTACAATGAGCAGTTCTTC

J gene: TRBJ2-1
clone size: .
V gene: TRBV29-1
D gene: .
CDR3 protein: CSAEWDTSSYNEQFF
CDR3 DNA: TGCAGCGCTGAGTGGGACACGAGCTCCTACAATGAGCAGTTCTTC

J gene: TRBJ2-7
clone size: .
V gene: TRBV28
D gene: TRBD1
CDR3 protein: CASSNGTGMFYEQYF
CDR3 DNA: TGTGCCAGCAGTAACGGGACAGGAATGTTTTACGAGCAGTACTTC

J gene: TRBJ2-7
clone size: .
V gene: TRBV13
D gene: TRBD1
CDR3 protein: CASSSWETGAGEQYF
CDR3 DNA: TGTGCCAGCAGCTCCTGGGAGACAGGGGCTGGGGAGCAGTACTTC

J gene: TRBJ2-7
clone size: few
V gene: TRBV6-6
D gene: TRBD2
CDR3 protein: CASSYSEEGGREQYF
CDR3 DNA: TGTGCCAGCAGTTACTCGGAAGAGGGAGGGCGCGAGCAGTACTTC

J gene: TRBJ2-3
clone size: .
V gene: TRBV15
D gene: .
CDR3 protein: CATSTDARGASTDTQYF
CDR3 DNA: TGTGCCACCAGCACCGATGCTCGGGGGGCTAGCACAGATACGCAGTATTTT

J gene: TRBJ1-1
clone size: .
V gene: TRBV7-8
D gene: .
CDR3 protein: CASSPWGASPGPEAFF
CDR3 DNA: TGTGCCAGCAGCCCCTGGGGGGCTTCCCCGGGGCCTGAAGCTTTCTTT

J gene: TRBJ2-3
clone size: few
V gene: TRBV5-1
D gene: .
CDR3 protein: CASSLSGGYDTQYF
CDR3 DNA: TGCGCCAGCAGCTTGTCGGGGGGCTATGATACGCAGTATTTT

J gene: TRBJ1-6
clone size: once
V gene: TRBV27
D gene: TRBD1
CDR3 protein: CASSQRTGWHSPLHF
CDR3 DNA: TGTGCCAGCAGTCAAAGGACAGGGTGGCATTCACCCCTCCACTTT

J gene: TRBJ2-1
clone size: few
V gene: TRBV5-4
D gene: .
CDR3 protein: CASSPLTRTEQFF
CDR3 DNA: TGTGCCAGCAGCCCCTTAACCCGGACCGAGCAGTTCTTC

J gene: TRBJ1-6
clone size: few
V gene: TRBV5-4
D gene: TRBD1
CDR3 protein: CASSPDGWDRYNSPLHF
CDR3 DNA: TGTGCCAGCAGCCCGGACGGATGGGACAGATATAATTCACCCCTCCACTTT

J gene: TRBJ1-2
clone size: .
V gene: TRBV4-3
D gene: TRBD1
CDR3 protein: CASSQGQGANYGYTF
CDR3 DNA: TGCGCCAGCAGCCAAGGACAGGGGGCTAACTATGGCTACACCTTC

J gene: TRBJ2-2
clone size: few
V gene: TRBV9
D gene: .
CDR3 protein: CASSVGLGTGELFF
CDR3 DNA: TGTGCCAGCAGCGTAGGGCTTGGGACCGGGGAGCTGTTTTTT

J gene: TRBJ1-1
clone size: .
V gene: TRBV28
D gene: .
CDR3 protein: CASSLVGSHTEAFF
CDR3 DNA: TGTGCCAGCAGTTTGGTAGGGAGTCACACTGAAGCTTTCTTT

J gene: TRBJ1-4
clone size: .
V gene: TRBV4-1
D gene: .
CDR3 protein: CASSQVLGNEKLFF
CDR3 DNA: TGCGCCAGCAGCCAAGTTCTTGGAAATGAAAAACTGTTTTTT

J gene: TRBJ2-3
clone size: .
V gene: TRBV27
D gene: .
CDR3 protein: CASSSLVDTQYF
CDR3 DNA: TGTGCCAGCAGTTCCCTAGTCGATACGCAGTATTTT

J gene: TRBJ2-7
clone size: .
V gene: TRBV28
D gene: TRBD1
CDR3 protein: CATQGARSSYEQYF
CDR3 DNA: TGTGCCACCCAGGGGGCCCGGAGCTCCTACGAGCAGTACTTC

J gene: TRBJ2-1
clone size: .
V gene: TRBV7-3
D gene: TRBD1
CDR3 protein: CASSTGGASDEQFF
CDR3 DNA: TGTGCCAGCAGCACAGGGGGCGCGTCTGATGAGCAGTTCTTC

J gene: TRBJ1-5
clone size: .
V gene: TRBV19
D gene: .
CDR3 protein: CASSIRQEYSNQPQHF
CDR3 DNA: TGTGCCAGTAGTATTCGACAGGAGTATAGCAATCAGCCCCAGCATTTT

J gene: TRBJ2-7
clone size: .
V gene: TRBV13
D gene: .
CDR3 protein: CASSFSGPSVRTGSGEQYF
CDR3 DNA: TGTGCCAGCAGCTTCTCCGGGCCTAGCGTCCGGACGGGTTCGGGAGAGCAGTACTTC

J gene: TRBJ2-2
clone size: .
V gene: TRBV6-1
D gene: .
CDR3 protein: CASSGIGTGELFF
CDR3 DNA: TGTGCCAGCAGTGGGATCGGGACTGGGGAGCTGTTTTTT

J gene: TRBJ2-3
clone size: .
V gene: TRBV27
D gene: TRBD2
CDR3 protein: CASSLSPGLASTDTQYF
CDR3 DNA: TGTGCCAGCAGTTTATCCCCCGGACTAGCGAGCACAGATACGCAGTATTTT

J gene: TRBJ2-1
clone size: many
V gene: TRBV2
D gene: TRBD2
CDR3 protein: CASSEGLAGVVYEQFF
CDR3 DNA: TGTGCCAGCAGTGAAGGACTAGCGGGAGTGGTATATGAGCAGTTCTTC

J gene: TRBJ2-1
clone size: .
V gene: TRBV28
D gene: TRBD1
CDR3 protein: CASSSPGQISSYNEQFF
CDR3 DNA: TGTGCCAGCAGTTCTCCGGGACAGATCAGCTCCTACAATGAGCAGTTCTTC

J gene: TRBJ2-1
clone size: once
V gene: TRBV7-9
D gene: TRBD1
CDR3 protein: CASSSTRDSGGDEQFF
CDR3 DNA: TGTGCCAGCAGCTCTACCCGGGACAGCGGAGGCGATGAGCAGTTCTTC

J gene: TRBJ2-7
clone size: .
V gene: TRBV4-1
D gene: TRBD2
CDR3 protein: CASSQVSGASYEQYF
CDR3 DNA: TGCGCCAGCAGCCAAGTCAGCGGGGCTTCTTACGAGCAGTACTTC

J gene: TRBJ2-3
clone size: .
V gene: TRBV5-1
D gene: .
CDR3 protein: CASSFQVVTDTQYF
CDR3 DNA: TGCGCCAGCAGCTTCCAAGTTGTCACAGATACGCAGTATTTT